These T cell receptor beta chains were read from a single sample in a study of blood T cell repertoires in COVID-19. Clones were read by immunoSEQ multiplex PCR, and TCRdb kept only the in-frame ones, dropping some. The sample holds 250,000 or so clones; about 80% are singletons and the top ten take 3.4%. Specimen: PBMCs or T cells enriched from blood (not recorded which). The source of these receptors is a man aged 50-59 years who had recovered from COVID-19. The conserved cysteine and the conserved F or W are not part of the CDR3 here.

V gene,CDR3 protein
TRBV7-9,ASSLGASNTEAF
TRBV28,ASSLSDRVRSYEQY
TRBV5-1,ASSLQGQRPLH
TRBV15,ATSSGSNAGTGPQH
TRBV28,ASSYVVREGGYEQY
TRBV5-1,ASSLANRNTEAF
TRBV10-3,ATSVGSGSNEQF
TRBV6-5,ASSYGLNYGYT
TRBV28,ASSGRGYT
TRBV27,ASSFWSPRTYNEQF
TRBV29-1,SVVRGQGGGYT
TRBV15,ATSRENLQTDTQY
TRBV15,ATSPRDSSGVPTIY
TRBV7-2,ASTPPPGDRGFSPYEQY
TRBV3-1/TRBV3-2,ASSQTQPGVDTQY
TRBV30,AWSLEGQHNSPLH
TRBV9,ASSKRQGASGEQY
TRBV9,ASSVWPHPSTDTQY
TRBV9,ASSVDGGRVVGNTIY
TRBV5-8,ASSLSGGIRNTEAF
TRBV18,ASSPNSETQY
TRBV28,ASSSVTEAF